The source of this TCR beta chain is a study of T cells after yellow fever vaccination. This clonotype was counted a few times. Each CDR3 protein is one row after TCRdb ran MiXCR on the 5' RACE reads. The sample includes 250,000 to 300,000 distinct CDR3 sequences, about 10% seen only once; the top ten take about 3%. CDR1 and CDR2 (germline): SSHAT, FNYEAQ (reference sequence). This CDR3 is built from 15 residues. Trimming took off 2 bases at V and 0 bases at J, with 9 bases between the two ends. This TCR was sampled from a man between 18 and 29 years old who received the YFV17D yellow fever vaccine. The sequenced sample was CD4+ T cells sorted from PBMCs, obtained 5 days after the yellow fever booster vaccination. V is TRBV7-7 and J is TRBJ2-3; D gene ambiguous. CDR3 sequence reads: CASSLSGYSTDTQYF. CDR3 coding DNA: TGTGCCAGCAGCTTATCTGGGTACAGCACAGATACGCAGTATTTT.